This entry features one T cell receptor (beta chain) sequence. The target antigen is unknown. This specimen belongs to a study of T cell repertoires in cytomegalovirus infection. Study summary: Evidence of both CMV infection and a matching HLA type came from public TCR beta signatures.

The CDR3 covers 15 residues. Deletions cut 5 bases from V and 1 base from J, with 15 bases between. Per germline, CDR1 SGHVT and CDR2 SQSDAQ. TCRdb called the reads again in MiXCR, with one record for every CDR3 protein. The profile covers roughly 990,000 distinct CDR3 sequences, with approximately 31% appearing a single time and 10% to 15% taken by the ten largest. The specimen comprised cultured CD8+ T cells from PBMCs, sampled from culture after CMV antigen stimulation. The clonotype comes from a human donor in good health (CMV status not recorded). Some clones in this sample may be carry-over from other donors' samples. This rearrangement joins TRBV7-4 to TRBJ2-7; D not resolved. CDR3 loop: CASSPSAVPSYEQYF. CDR3 in DNA: TGTGCCAGCAGCCCGTCGGCAGTACCTTCCTACGAGCAGTACTTC. Based on the CDR3 plus reference TRBV7-4 and TRBJ2-7, the full variable domain is GAGVSQSPRYKVAKRGRDVALRCDSISGHVTLYWYRQTLGQGSEVLTYSQSDAQRDKSGRPSGRFSAERPERSVSTLKIQRTEQGDSAVYLCASSPSAVPSYEQYFGPGTRLTVT.